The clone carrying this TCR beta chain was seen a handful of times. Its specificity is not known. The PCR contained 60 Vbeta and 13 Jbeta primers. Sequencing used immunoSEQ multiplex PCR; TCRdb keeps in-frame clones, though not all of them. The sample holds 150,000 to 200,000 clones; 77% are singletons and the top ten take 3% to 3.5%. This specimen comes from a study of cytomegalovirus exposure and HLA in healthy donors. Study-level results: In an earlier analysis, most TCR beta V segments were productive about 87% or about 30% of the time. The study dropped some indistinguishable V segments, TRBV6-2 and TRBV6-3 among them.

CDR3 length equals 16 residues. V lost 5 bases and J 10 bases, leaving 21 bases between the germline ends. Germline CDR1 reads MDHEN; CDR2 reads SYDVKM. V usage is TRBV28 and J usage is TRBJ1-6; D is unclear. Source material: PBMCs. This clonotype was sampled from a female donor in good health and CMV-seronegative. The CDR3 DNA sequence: TGTGCCAGCAGTCCCCATCTGGGAGGCGGGAAGTCACCCCTCCACTTT. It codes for CASSPHLGGGKSPLHF.